The 6 T cell receptor beta chains reported below all come from one sample, sequenced in a study of T cell changes during pregnancy in multiple sclerosis. Data came from immunoSEQ multiplex PCR; TCRdb stores just in-frame clones and leaves some out. The table shows 30,000 to 35,000 clones, with roughly 90% occurring only once. The sample consisted of CD4+ T cells from peripheral blood mononuclear cells, taken in the second trimester of pregnancy. The origin of the receptors is a female donor in good health, enrolled as a control in a pregnancy study.

V is TRBV6-5 and J is TRBJ1-1; a possible D gene is TRBD1 (5 bases). The germline V and J ends were trimmed by 7 bases and 4 bases, with 13 bases remaining between them. CDR3 length: 13 amino acids. From germline, CDR1 is MNHEY and CDR2 SVGAGI. The CDR3 region has the DNA TGTGCCAGCAAAGGGGTGACGGTCACTGAAGCTTTCTTT. As protein: CASKGVTVTEAFF.

The rearrangement uses TRBV19 and TRBJ1-1; TRBD1 matches at 7 bases. Germline CDR1 reads LNHDA; CDR2 reads SQIVND (reference sequence). V trimming: 7 bases; J trimming: 1 base; junction bases outside the gene matches: 6. The CDR3 covers 14 residues. The CDR3 sequence: CASTYRGGNTEAFF. The CDR3 DNA follows: TGTGCCAGTACATACAGGGGTGGGAACACTGAAGCTTTCTTT.

V is TRBV5-8 and J is TRBJ2-1; the match to TRBD2 covers 8 bases. Trimming at V came to 3 bases and at J to 0 bases, leaving 8 bases not matched to a gene. CDR1 and CDR2 (germline): SGHTS, YDEGEE. CDR3 length: 17 residues. Here the CDR3 DNA reads TGTGCCAGCAGCTCGAGACCGGGACTAGACTCCTACAATGAGCAGTTCTTC. It yields the protein CASSSRPGLDSYNEQFF.

This sequence joins TRBV14 and TRBJ2-7; 8 bases are shared with TRBD1. J gave up 4 bases and V 8 bases, and 10 bases lay outside the gene matches. The germline CDR1 and CDR2 sequences are SGHDN and FVKESK. The CDR3 runs to 14 residues. In DNA, the CDR3 is TGTGCCAGCGGTAGACAGGGGACAAATTACGAGCAGTACTTC. It is translated as CASGRQGTNYEQYF.

This chain uses TRBV29-1 with TRBJ2-3; TRBD2 might be the D (5 bases). The CDR3 totals 14 residues. The germline CDR1 and CDR2 sequences are SQVTM and ANQGSEA. Trimming stripped 8 bases from V and 0 bases from J, with 15 bases between. The CDR3 protein is CSTGETPSTDTQYF. The CDR3 nucleotides are TGCAGCACCGGGGAGACACCTAGCACAGATACGCAGTATTTT.

V usage is TRBV9 and J usage is TRBJ1-1; D call uncertain. The CDR3 has 12 residues. Germline assignment: CDR1 SGDLS and CDR2 YYNGEE. Trimming pared 4 bases from V and 6 bases from J, leaving 10 bases between. The CDR3 region has the DNA TGTGCCAGCAGCCTAGGCGGGTCTGAAGCTTTCTTT. As protein: CASSLGGSEAFF. Variable domain in full (rest from reference TRBV9 and TRBJ1-1): DSGVTQTPKHLITATGQRVTLRCSPRSGDLSVYWYQQSLDQGLQFLIQYYNGEERAKGNILERFSAQQFPDLHSELNLSSLELGDSALYFCASSLGGSEAFFGQGTRLTVV.